This entry concerns a single TCR beta chain. The antigen remains undetermined. The CDR3 is 15 residues long. Deletions cut 0 bases from V and 6 bases from J, with 12 bases between. Germline lookup yields CDR1 GTSNPN and CDR2 SVGIG (reference sequence). This record belongs to a study of T cell responses to AZD1222 COVID-19 vaccine. Notes on the study in general: Spike-specific TCRs gained breadth and depth after people received two AZD1222 doses. Nearly half of the spike-specific TCRs reportedly recognize variant regions that carry no mutations. Among AZD1222 vaccinees, only 5 to 7 were seropositive at baseline.

Sequencing was performed with immunoSEQ multiplex PCR; in TCRdb, only in-frame clones are kept and a portion is missing. The sample has tens of thousands of clones; approximately 88% are singletons. This receptor was identified in an adult in good health. The J gene is TRBJ1-6, the V gene TRBV30; D remains ambiguous. Material: peripheral blood, obtained on day 0 of MenACWY control vaccination. Here the CDR3 reads CAWSVIRVGNSPLHF. The CDR3 DNA reads as TGTGCCTGGAGTGTCATAAGGGTCGGTAATTCACCCCTCCACTTT. The whole variable domain, filled in from reference TRBV30 and TRBJ1-6, reads SQTIHQWPATLVQPVGSPLSLECTVEGTSNPNLYWYRQAAGRGLQLLFYSVGIGQISSEVPQNLSASRPQDRQFILSSKKLLLSDSGFYLCAWSVIRVGNSPLHFGNGTRLTVT.